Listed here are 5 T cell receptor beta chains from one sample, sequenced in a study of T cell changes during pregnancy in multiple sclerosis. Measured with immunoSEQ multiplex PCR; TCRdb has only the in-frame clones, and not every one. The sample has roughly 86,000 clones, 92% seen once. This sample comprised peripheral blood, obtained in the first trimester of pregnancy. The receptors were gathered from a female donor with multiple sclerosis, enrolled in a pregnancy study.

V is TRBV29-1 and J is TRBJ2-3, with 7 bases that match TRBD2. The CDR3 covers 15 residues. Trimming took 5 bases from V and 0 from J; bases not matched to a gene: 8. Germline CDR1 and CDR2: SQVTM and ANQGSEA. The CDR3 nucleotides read TGCAGCGTTCGGGGGGATCCGACTAGCACAGATACGCAGTATTTT. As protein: CSVRGDPTSTDTQYF.

In DNA, the CDR3 is TGTGCCAGCTCACCACCGGACACCTTCTCTGGAAACACCATATATTTT. Translation gives CASSPPDTFSGNTIYF. The chain combines TRBV18 with TRBJ1-3, with D possibly TRBD1 on 5 matching bases. The CDR3 runs to 16 residues. Germline-derived CDR1 and CDR2 are KGHSH and LQKENI. V gave up 0 bases and J gave up 0 bases, with 9 bases separating them.

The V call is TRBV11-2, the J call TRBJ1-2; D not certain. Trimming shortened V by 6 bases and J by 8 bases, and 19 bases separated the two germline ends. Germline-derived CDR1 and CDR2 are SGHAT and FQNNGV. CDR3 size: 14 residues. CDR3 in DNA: TGTGCCAGCAGTAATAGCGTGGCAGCTAGAGGCTACACCTTC. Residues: CASSNSVAARGYTF.

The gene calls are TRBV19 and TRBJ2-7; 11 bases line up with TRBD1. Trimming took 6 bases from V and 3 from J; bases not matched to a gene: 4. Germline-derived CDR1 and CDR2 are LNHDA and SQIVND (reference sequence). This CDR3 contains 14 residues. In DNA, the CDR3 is TGTGCCAGTAGACGGGGACAGGGGGACTACGAGCAGTACTTC. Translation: CASRRGQGDYEQYF.

The CDR3: CASLPGTGGIGYGYTF. As DNA, the CDR3 is TGCGCCAGCTTACCCGGGACAGGGGGCATCGGGTATGGCTACACCTTC. The chain combines TRBV5-1 with TRBJ1-2; 12 bases line up with TRBD1. V shed 7 bases, J shed 5 bases, and the junction held 12 bases outside the gene matches. The CDR3 is 16 residues long. Per the germline V gene, CDR1 is SGHRS and CDR2 is YFSETQ.